This T cell receptor beta chain was sequenced in a study of T cells in Graves' hyperthyroidism and ophthalmopathy. CDR1 and CDR2 (germline): WSHSY, SAAADI. V was cut by 7 bases and J by 1 base, with 10 bases left in between. This CDR3 contains 13 residues. Amplified regions were TCR beta CDR3 sequences from RNA transcripts. HTBI primers drove first-round RT-PCR of the TCR CDR3. TCRdb redid the calling of the multiplex PCR reads with MiXCR, one entry per CDR3 protein. The sample shows hundreds of thousands of distinct CDR3 sequences, approximately 40% of them seen only once. The table lists this clonotype with many counts.

The source is a young man with Graves' hyperthyroidism. The material sequenced was blood. This chain uses TRBV10-2 with TRBJ1-2; D gene ambiguous. The CDR3 coding sequence is TGCGCCAGCATGGCAGCCGTTAACTATGGCTACACCTTC. This gives the protein CASMAAVNYGYTF.